This is a list of T cell receptor beta chains from one sample in a study of blood T cell repertoires in COVID-19. The table came from immunoSEQ multiplex PCR; TCRdb's copy has only in-frame clones and leaves some out. The data contain 65,000 to 75,000 clones, about three quarters of them seen just once; the ten biggest clones take up 15% to 18%. Sequenced material: peripheral blood. The origin of the receptors is an elderly man with acute or convalescent COVID-19. Each CDR3 is given with its conserved first and last residue. A D gene is named only where the DNA matches it firmly. A clone size is listed for some rows: how often the clone was seen (once, few, many), or a class if it is expanded.

size: -
J: TRBJ2-3
V: TRBV7-9
D: TRBD1
CDR3: CASSTPQGWVSTDTQYF
DNA: TGTGCCAGCAGCACCCCACAGGGGTGGGTTAGCACAGATACGCAGTATTTT

size: once
J: TRBJ2-2
V: TRBV5-1
D: TRBD1
CDR3: CASSEGQMGTGELFF
DNA: TGCGCCAGCAGCGAGGGACAGATGGGCACCGGGGAGCTGTTTTTT

size: -
J: TRBJ1-5
V: TRBV2
D: -
CDR3: CASKTEYQPQHF
DNA: TGTGCCAGCAAAACAGAATATCAGCCCCAGCATTTT

size: -
J: TRBJ1-5
V: TRBV27
D: -
CDR3: CASSFLRHSNQPQHF
DNA: TGTGCCAGCAGTTTCCTTCGACATAGCAATCAGCCCCAGCATTTT

size: -
J: TRBJ2-5
V: TRBV3-1/TRBV3-2
D: -
CDR3: CASSLLAHQETQYF
DNA: TGTGCCAGCAGCCTCCTAGCGCACCAAGAGACCCAGTACTTC

size: -
J: TRBJ2-3
V: TRBV29-1
D: TRBD2
CDR3: CSVRSAGGDTQYF
DNA: TGCAGCGTGAGGTCTGCGGGAGGAGATACGCAGTATTTT

size: -
J: TRBJ2-1
V: TRBV24-1
D: TRBD2
CDR3: CATSDRATSGRSNEQFF
DNA: TGTGCCACCAGTGATAGGGCAACTAGCGGGAGGTCGAATGAGCAGTTCTTC

size: -
J: TRBJ2-5
V: TRBV7-7
D: -
CDR3: CASSLASGFETQYF
DNA: TGTGCTAGCAGCTTAGCGAGCGGGTTTGAGACCCAGTACTTC

size: -
J: TRBJ1-3
V: TRBV30
D: -
CDR3: CAWSVNRVSGNTIYF
DNA: TGTGCCTGGAGTGTAAACAGGGTGTCTGGAAACACCATATATTTT

size: -
J: TRBJ1-2
V: TRBV30
D: -
CDR3: CAWGEYGYTF
DNA: TGTGCCTGGGGGGAGTATGGCTACACCTTC

size: -
J: TRBJ1-6
V: TRBV9
D: TRBD1
CDR3: CASSRFGDRDSSPLHF
DNA: TGTGCCAGCAGCCGATTCGGGGACAGGGATAGTTCACCCCTCCACTTT

size: -
J: TRBJ2-3
V: TRBV24-1
D: -
CDR3: CATSDMRGLRTGAPPDTQYF
DNA: TGTGCCACCAGTGATATGAGGGGGCTTCGAACGGGAGCCCCACCAGATACGCAGTATTTT

size: -
J: TRBJ2-7
V: TRBV6-5
D: TRBD1
CDR3: CASSYGNRGRDEQYF
DNA: TGTGCCAGCAGTTACGGTAACAGGGGAAGGGACGAGCAGTACTTC

size: -
J: TRBJ1-5
V: TRBV30
D: TRBD1
CDR3: CAWSARGQRNQPQHF
DNA: TGTGCCTGGAGTGCCCGGGGACAGCGGAATCAGCCCCAGCATTTT

size: -
J: TRBJ2-3
V: TRBV7-2
D: -
CDR3: CASSLGLTTDTQYF
DNA: TGTGCCAGCAGCCTCGGACTAACCACAGATACGCAGTATTTT

size: medium-sized
J: TRBJ1-1
V: TRBV7-9
D: -
CDR3: CASSLDKTEAFF
DNA: TGTGCCAGCAGCTTAGACAAAACTGAAGCTTTCTTT

size: -
J: TRBJ2-2
V: TRBV24-1
D: TRBD1
CDR3: CATRPGTANTGELFF
DNA: TGTGCCACCAGGCCCGGGACAGCGAACACCGGGGAGCTGTTTTTT

size: many
J: TRBJ2-2
V: TRBV2
D: -
CDR3: CASSVNSNTGELFF
DNA: TGTGCCAGCAGTGTAAACTCGAACACCGGGGAGCTGTTTTTT

size: -
J: TRBJ1-1
V: TRBV5-5
D: -
CDR3: CASSSTVNTEAFF
DNA: TGTGCCAGCAGCAGTACAGTGAACACTGAAGCTTTCTTT

size: -
J: TRBJ1-1
V: TRBV7-2
D: -
CDR3: CASSPGELNTEAFF
DNA: TGTGCCAGCAGCCCCGGAGAACTAAACACTGAAGCTTTCTTT

size: -
J: TRBJ2-2
V: TRBV7-6
D: TRBD2
CDR3: CASSWTSGANTGELFF
DNA: TGTGCCAGCAGCTGGACTAGCGGGGCGAACACCGGGGAGCTGTTTTTT

size: -
J: TRBJ2-5
V: TRBV5-6
D: -
CDR3: CASSSRVYPETQYF
DNA: TGTGCCAGCAGCTCCCGTGTCTATCCTGAGACCCAGTACTTC

size: -
J: TRBJ1-1
V: TRBV27
D: TRBD1
CDR3: CASSGTGRVLNTEAFF
DNA: TGTGCCAGCTCTGGGACAGGGAGGGTTCTGAACACTGAAGCTTTCTTT

size: once
J: TRBJ1-3
V: TRBV4-3
D: -
CDR3: CASSQDTGPGNTIYF
DNA: TGCGCCAGCAGCCAAGATACAGGGCCCGGAAACACCATATATTTT

size: -
J: TRBJ1-3
V: TRBV9
D: -
CDR3: CASRGVGNTIYF
DNA: TGTGCCAGCAGGGGAGTCGGAAACACCATATATTTT

size: -
J: TRBJ1-1
V: TRBV7-2
D: -
CDR3: CASSLIGGPEAFF
DNA: TGTGCCAGCAGCTTAATCGGAGGGCCTGAAGCTTTCTTT

size: -
J: TRBJ2-1
V: TRBV2
D: -
CDR3: CASSGGLSSYNEQFF
DNA: TGTGCCAGCAGTGGAGGCCTTAGCTCCTACAATGAGCAGTTCTTC

size: -
J: TRBJ1-5
V: TRBV21-1
D: -
CDR3: CASSCRVGRRSNQPQHF
DNA: TGTGCCAGCAGCTGTAGGGTCGGCAGGAGGAGCAATCAGCCCCAGCATTTT

size: -
J: TRBJ1-4
V: TRBV4-3
D: TRBD1
CDR3: CASSQTGVGEKLFF
DNA: TGCGCCAGCAGTCAGACAGGGGTAGGAGAAAAACTGTTTTTT

size: -
J: TRBJ1-4
V: TRBV28
D: -
CDR3: CASSPQVLREKLFF
DNA: TGTGCCAGCAGTCCGCAGGTCCTTAGAGAAAAACTGTTTTTT

size: -
J: TRBJ2-1
V: TRBV7-3
D: -
CDR3: CASSLGGAHDNEQFF
DNA: TGTGCCAGCAGCCTAGGGGGGGCGCATGACAATGAGCAGTTCTTC

size: -
J: TRBJ1-5
V: TRBV6-5
D: -
CDR3: CASSSGYQPQHF
DNA: TGTGCCAGCAGTTCGGGATATCAGCCCCAGCATTTT

size: -
J: TRBJ1-3
V: TRBV6-5
D: TRBD1
CDR3: CASSYQGTAGNTIYF
DNA: TGTGCCAGCAGTTACCAGGGGACAGCAGGAAACACCATATATTTT

size: -
J: TRBJ2-4
V: TRBV29-1
D: TRBD1
CDR3: CSVKTGTGVTAGPKNIQYF
DNA: TGCAGCGTTAAGACCGGGACAGGGGTTACTGCGGGACCGAAAAACATTCAGTACTTC

size: -
J: TRBJ1-1
V: TRBV7-6
D: TRBD1
CDR3: CASSDRGTGGTEAFF
DNA: TGTGCCAGCAGCGACCGTGGGACAGGGGGGACTGAAGCTTTCTTT

size: -
J: TRBJ2-7
V: TRBV5-1
D: TRBD1
CDR3: CASSLVGQASYEQYF
DNA: TGCGCCAGCAGCTTGGTGGGACAGGCGTCCTACGAGCAGTACTTC

size: -
J: TRBJ2-3
V: TRBV4-2
D: TRBD2
CDR3: CASSQETSWGTDTQYF
DNA: TGTGCCAGCAGCCAAGAGACTAGCTGGGGCACAGATACGCAGTATTTT

size: -
J: TRBJ2-3
V: TRBV7-3
D: TRBD2
CDR3: CASSPRGLAGTDTQYF
DNA: TGTGCCAGCAGCCCCCGAGGACTAGCGGGAACAGATACGCAGTATTTT

size: few
J: TRBJ1-2
V: TRBV5-1
D: TRBD1
CDR3: CASSLAGQYGYTF
DNA: TGCGCCAGCAGCTTGGCGGGACAGTATGGCTACACCTTC

size: -
J: TRBJ1-2
V: TRBV7-9
D: -
CDR3: CASSLTQGTNGYTF
DNA: TGTGCCAGCAGCTTAACTCAGGGTACGAATGGCTACACCTTC

size: -
J: TRBJ2-7
V: TRBV23-1
D: -
CDR3: CASSQSSIGQIYEQYF
DNA: TGCGCCAGCAGTCAATCTAGTATCGGACAGATCTACGAGCAGTACTTC

size: once
J: TRBJ1-1
V: TRBV6-5
D: -
CDR3: CASSRRYTEAFF
DNA: TGTGCCAGCAGTAGGAGGTACACTGAAGCTTTCTTT

size: -
J: TRBJ2-5
V: TRBV7-6
D: -
CDR3: CASSLGLYPGETQYF
DNA: TGTGCCAGCAGCTTAGGTCTCTACCCAGGGGAGACCCAGTACTTC

size: -
J: TRBJ2-5
V: TRBV29-1
D: -
CDR3: CSVEKGARETQYF
DNA: TGCAGCGTTGAGAAAGGGGCCCGGGAGACCCAGTACTTC

size: -
J: TRBJ2-1
V: TRBV28
D: TRBD2
CDR3: CASNEAGGTSYNEQFF
DNA: TGTGCCAGCAACGAAGCGGGAGGTACCTCCTACAATGAGCAGTTCTTC

size: -
J: TRBJ1-1
V: TRBV6-2/TRBV6-3
D: -
CDR3: CASSYSGGRWPTLLNTEAFF
DNA: TGTGCCAGCAGTTACTCAGGGGGTCGTTGGCCCACTCTATTAAACACTGAAGCTTTCTTT

size: -
J: TRBJ1-2
V: TRBV12-3/TRBV12-4
D: -
CDR3: CASSSGGYGYTF
DNA: TGTGCCAGCAGTTCGGGTGGTTATGGCTACACCTTC

size: -
J: TRBJ1-4
V: TRBV5-4
D: TRBD1
CDR3: CASSLEPGQMREKLFF
DNA: TGTGCCAGCAGCTTGGAACCGGGACAGATGCGTGAAAAACTGTTTTTT

size: -
J: TRBJ1-6
V: TRBV6-4
D: TRBD1
CDR3: CASSDTGTVNSPLHF
DNA: TGTGCCAGCAGTGATACCGGGACAGTAAATTCACCCCTCCACTTT

size: -
J: TRBJ1-2
V: TRBV7-8
D: -
CDR3: CASSLQGTSYGYTF
DNA: TGTGCCAGCAGCTTACAGGGAACCAGCTATGGCTACACCTTC

size: -
J: TRBJ2-7
V: TRBV4-1
D: TRBD1
CDR3: CASSQGTGGTYEQYF
DNA: TGCGCCAGCAGCCAAGGGACAGGGGGAACCTACGAGCAGTACTTC

size: -
J: TRBJ1-2
V: TRBV11-2
D: TRBD1
CDR3: CASRSNRGRGRYGYTF
DNA: TGTGCCAGCAGATCAAACAGGGGGCGAGGTCGCTATGGCTACACCTTC

size: -
J: TRBJ1-2
V: TRBV5-6
D: -
CDR3: CASSLVVDYGYTF
DNA: TGTGCCAGCAGCTTGGTAGTCGACTATGGCTACACCTTC

size: -
J: TRBJ2-5
V: TRBV29-1
D: TRBD2
CDR3: CSVVAGEKVGETQYF
DNA: TGCAGCGTAGTAGCGGGGGAAAAAGTGGGGGAGACCCAGTACTTC

size: few
J: TRBJ2-3
V: TRBV2
D: TRBD1
CDR3: CASSFATTGGTDTQYF
DNA: TGTGCCAGCAGTTTCGCAACGACAGGGGGCACAGATACGCAGTATTTT